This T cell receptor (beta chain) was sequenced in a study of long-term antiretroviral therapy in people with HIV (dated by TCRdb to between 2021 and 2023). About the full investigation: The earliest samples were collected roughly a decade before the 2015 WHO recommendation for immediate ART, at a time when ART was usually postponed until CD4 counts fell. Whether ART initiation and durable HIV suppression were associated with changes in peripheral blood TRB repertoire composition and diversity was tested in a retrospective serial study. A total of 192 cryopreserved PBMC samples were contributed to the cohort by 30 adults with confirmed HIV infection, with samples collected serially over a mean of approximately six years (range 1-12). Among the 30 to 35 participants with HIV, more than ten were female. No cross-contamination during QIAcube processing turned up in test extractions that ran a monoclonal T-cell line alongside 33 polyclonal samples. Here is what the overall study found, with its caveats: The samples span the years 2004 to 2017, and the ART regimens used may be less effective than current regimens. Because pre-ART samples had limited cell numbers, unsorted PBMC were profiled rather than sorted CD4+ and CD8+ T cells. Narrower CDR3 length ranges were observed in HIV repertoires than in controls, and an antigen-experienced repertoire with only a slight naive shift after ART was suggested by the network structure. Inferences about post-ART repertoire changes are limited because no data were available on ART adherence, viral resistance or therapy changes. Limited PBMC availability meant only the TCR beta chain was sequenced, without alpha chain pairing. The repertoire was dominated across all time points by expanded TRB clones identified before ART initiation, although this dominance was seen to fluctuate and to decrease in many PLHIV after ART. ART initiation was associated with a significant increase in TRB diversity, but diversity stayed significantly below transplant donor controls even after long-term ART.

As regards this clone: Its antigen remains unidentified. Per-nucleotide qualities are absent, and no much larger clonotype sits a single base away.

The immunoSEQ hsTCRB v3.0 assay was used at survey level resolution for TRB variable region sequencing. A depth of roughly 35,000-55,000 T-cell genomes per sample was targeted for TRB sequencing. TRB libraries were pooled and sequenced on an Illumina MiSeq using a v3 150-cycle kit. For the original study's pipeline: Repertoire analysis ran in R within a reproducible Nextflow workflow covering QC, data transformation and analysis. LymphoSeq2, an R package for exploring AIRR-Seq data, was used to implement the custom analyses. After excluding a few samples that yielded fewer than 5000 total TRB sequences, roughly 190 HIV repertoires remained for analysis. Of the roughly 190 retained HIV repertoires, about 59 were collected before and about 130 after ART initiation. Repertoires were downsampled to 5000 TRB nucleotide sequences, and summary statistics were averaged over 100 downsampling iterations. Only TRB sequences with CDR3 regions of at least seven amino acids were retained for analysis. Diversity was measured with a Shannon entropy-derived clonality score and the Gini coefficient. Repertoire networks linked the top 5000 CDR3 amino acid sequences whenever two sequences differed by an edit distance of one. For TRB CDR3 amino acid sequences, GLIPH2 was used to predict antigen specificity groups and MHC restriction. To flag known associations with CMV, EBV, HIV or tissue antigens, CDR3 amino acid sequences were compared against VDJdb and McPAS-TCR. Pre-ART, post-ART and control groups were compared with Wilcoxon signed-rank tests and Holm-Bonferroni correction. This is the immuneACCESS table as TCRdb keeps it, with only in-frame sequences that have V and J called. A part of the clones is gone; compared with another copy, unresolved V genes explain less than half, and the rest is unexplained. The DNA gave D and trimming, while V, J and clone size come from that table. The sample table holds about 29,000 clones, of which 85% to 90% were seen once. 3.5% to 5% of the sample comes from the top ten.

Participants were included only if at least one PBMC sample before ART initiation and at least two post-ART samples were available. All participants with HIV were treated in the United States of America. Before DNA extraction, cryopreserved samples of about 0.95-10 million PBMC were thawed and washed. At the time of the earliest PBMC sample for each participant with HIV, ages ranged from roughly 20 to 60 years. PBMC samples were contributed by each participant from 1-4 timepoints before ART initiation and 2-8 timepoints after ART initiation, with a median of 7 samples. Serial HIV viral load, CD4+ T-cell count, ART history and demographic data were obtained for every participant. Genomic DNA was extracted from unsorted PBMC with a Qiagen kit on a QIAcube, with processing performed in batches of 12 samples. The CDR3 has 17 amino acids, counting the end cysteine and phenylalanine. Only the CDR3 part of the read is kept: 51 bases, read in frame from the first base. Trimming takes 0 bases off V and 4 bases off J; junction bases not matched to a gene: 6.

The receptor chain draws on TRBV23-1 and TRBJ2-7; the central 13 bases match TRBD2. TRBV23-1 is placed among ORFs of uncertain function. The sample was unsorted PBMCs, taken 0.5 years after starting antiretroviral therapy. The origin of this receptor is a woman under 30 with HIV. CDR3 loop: CASSQSGQTSGRYEQYF. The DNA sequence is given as TGCGCCAGCAGTCAATCTGGGCAGACTAGCGGGAGGTACGAGCAGTACTTC.